This TCR beta chain originates from a study of T cells in Graves' hyperthyroidism and ophthalmopathy. Study-level points and caveats: The model anticipated ophthalmopathy a median approximately six months pre-onset.

RNA transcripts gave rise to amplified TCR beta CDR3 regions. HTBI primers were employed in a first-round RT-PCR of the TCR CDR3. TCRdb independently ran MiXCR on the multiplex PCR reads; one entry per CDR3 protein. Among about 700,000 distinct CDR3 sequences listed, roughly 15% were seen once. Patients aged 18 to 65 had newly diagnosed hyperthyroidism lasting under 2 months. V dropped 4 bases and J dropped 7 bases, with 19 bases sitting between them. CDR3 length: 15 amino acids. The V gene's germline CDR1 is DFQATT and CDR2 SNEGSKA (reference sequence). A word on this clonotype: Its matching antigen is unknown.

This sequence joins TRBV20-1 and TRBJ1-4; D remains ambiguous. The source of this sequence is a woman between 18 and 29 years old with Graves' hyperthyroidism. Sequenced: blood. CDR3 in DNA: TGCAGTGCTAAAGATGGGAGGATTCTGACTGAAAAACTGTTTTTT. It is translated as CSAKDGRILTEKLFF.